The rows below give T cell receptor beta chains drawn from one sample of a study of blood T cells in healthy people across ages. One entry per CDR3 protein results from TCRdb running MiXCR on the 5' RACE reads. The sample comprises more than 1,400,000 distinct CDR3 sequences, around 39% of which are singletons, and roughly 7.9% rests with the top ten. The sample comprised blood. Receptors originate from a woman between 18 and 29 years old in good health. Both conserved end residues are part of each CDR3. The D gene is left open where the match is weak. Clone size is not always given. Where it is, it says once, few, many or a class for expanded clones.

d_gene: .
j_gene: TRBJ1-2
v_gene: TRBV20-1
abundance: .
CDR3nt: TGCAGTGCTAGAGAAACAAGGGATGGCTACACCTTC
CDR3aa: CSARETRDGYTF

d_gene: TRBD1
j_gene: TRBJ2-7
v_gene: TRBV2
abundance: .
CDR3nt: TGTGCCAGCAGGGCCCTGACAGGGAGCGAGCAGTACTTC
CDR3aa: CASRALTGSEQYF

d_gene: TRBD1
j_gene: TRBJ1-2
v_gene: TRBV5-5
abundance: few
CDR3nt: TGTGCCAGCAGCCGGGACAGATTCAACTATGGCTACACCTTC
CDR3aa: CASSRDRFNYGYTF

d_gene: .
j_gene: TRBJ2-5
v_gene: TRBV29-1
abundance: .
CDR3nt: TGCAGCGTTGTTATCCCGGGGGAGCAGTACTTC
CDR3aa: CSVVIPGEQYF

d_gene: .
j_gene: TRBJ2-3
v_gene: TRBV6-2/TRBV6-3
abundance: .
CDR3nt: TGTGCCAGCCGGGAGATTAGCACAGATACGCAGTATTTT
CDR3aa: CASREISTDTQYF

d_gene: TRBD2
j_gene: TRBJ2-1
v_gene: TRBV20-1
abundance: few
CDR3nt: TGCAGTGCTAGAGTTACTAGCGGGAGGTCCTACAATGAGCAGTTCTTC
CDR3aa: CSARVTSGRSYNEQFF

d_gene: TRBD1
j_gene: TRBJ1-6
v_gene: TRBV5-1
abundance: .
CDR3nt: TGCGCCAGCAGCTTATCGGGACAGAGTTTTGGTTCACCCCTCCACTTT
CDR3aa: CASSLSGQSFGSPLHF

d_gene: .
j_gene: TRBJ2-1
v_gene: TRBV2
abundance: .
CDR3nt: TGTGCCAGCAGACGAGAAGGCTACGAGCAGTTCTTC
CDR3aa: CASRREGYEQFF

d_gene: .
j_gene: TRBJ1-5
v_gene: TRBV19
abundance: .
CDR3nt: TGTGCCAGTAGTCCGGGGCCCAGAGTGGGCAGCAATCAGCCCCAGCATTTT
CDR3aa: CASSPGPRVGSNQPQHF

d_gene: TRBD2
j_gene: TRBJ2-1
v_gene: TRBV4-1
abundance: .
CDR3nt: TGCGCCAGCAGCCACCCGAGGAGCGGGACTCGACGTAATTGGGAGCAGTTCTTC
CDR3aa: CASSHPRSGTRRNWEQFF

d_gene: .
j_gene: TRBJ2-3
v_gene: TRBV6-6
abundance: few
CDR3nt: TGTGCCAGCACCGACGGACGTTGGGGAGACACAGATACGCAGTATTTT
CDR3aa: CASTDGRWGDTDTQYF

d_gene: TRBD2
j_gene: TRBJ2-3
v_gene: TRBV2
abundance: .
CDR3nt: TGTGCCAGCGTGGGACGAGCGGGAGAGTTGACAGATACGCAGTATTTT
CDR3aa: CASVGRAGELTDTQYF

d_gene: TRBD2
j_gene: TRBJ2-7
v_gene: TRBV5-4
abundance: .
CDR3nt: TGTGCCAGCTTCCTGGGCGCCGAGACTAGCTCTCCCTACGAGCAGTACTTC
CDR3aa: CASFLGAETSSPYEQYF

d_gene: .
j_gene: TRBJ2-3
v_gene: TRBV15
abundance: once
CDR3nt: TGTGCCACCAGCAGAGATCGTGATAGTGCCACAGATACGCAGTATTTT
CDR3aa: CATSRDRDSATDTQYF

d_gene: .
j_gene: TRBJ1-2
v_gene: TRBV12-3/TRBV12-4
abundance: .
CDR3nt: TGTGCCAGCAGTATAAAGGGACGGCTGAACTATGGCTACACCTTC
CDR3aa: CASSIKGRLNYGYTF

d_gene: .
j_gene: TRBJ2-7
v_gene: TRBV29-1
abundance: .
CDR3nt: TGCAGCGTTCTGAAGTACAATGAGCAGTACTTC
CDR3aa: CSVLKYNEQYF